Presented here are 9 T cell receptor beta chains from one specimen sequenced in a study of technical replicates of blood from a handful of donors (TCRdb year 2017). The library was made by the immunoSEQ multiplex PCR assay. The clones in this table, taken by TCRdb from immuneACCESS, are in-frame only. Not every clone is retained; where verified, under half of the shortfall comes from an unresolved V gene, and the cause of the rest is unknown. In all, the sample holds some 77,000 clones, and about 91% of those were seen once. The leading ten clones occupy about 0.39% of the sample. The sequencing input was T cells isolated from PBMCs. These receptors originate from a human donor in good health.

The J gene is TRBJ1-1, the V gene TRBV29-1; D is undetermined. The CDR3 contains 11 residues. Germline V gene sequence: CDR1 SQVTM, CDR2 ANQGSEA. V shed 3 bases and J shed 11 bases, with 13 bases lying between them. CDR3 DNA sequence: TGCAGCGTTGAGAGGGCCGTGGGCGCTTTCTTT. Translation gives CSVERAVGAFF.

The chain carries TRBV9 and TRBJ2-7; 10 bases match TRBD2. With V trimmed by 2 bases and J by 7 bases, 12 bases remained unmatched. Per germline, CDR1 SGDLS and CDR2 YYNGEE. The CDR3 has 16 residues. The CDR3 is CASSVAPAGGLEEQYF. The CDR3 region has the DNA TGTGCCAGCAGCGTCGCTCCAGCGGGAGGGCTGGAGGAGCAGTACTTC.

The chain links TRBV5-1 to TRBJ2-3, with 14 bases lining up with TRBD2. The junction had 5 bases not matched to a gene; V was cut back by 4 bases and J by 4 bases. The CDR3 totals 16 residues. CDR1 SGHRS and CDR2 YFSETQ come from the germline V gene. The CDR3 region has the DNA TGCGCCAGCAGCCGGGGACTAGCGGGAGAGGCAGATACGCAGTATTTT. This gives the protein CASSRGLAGEADTQYF.

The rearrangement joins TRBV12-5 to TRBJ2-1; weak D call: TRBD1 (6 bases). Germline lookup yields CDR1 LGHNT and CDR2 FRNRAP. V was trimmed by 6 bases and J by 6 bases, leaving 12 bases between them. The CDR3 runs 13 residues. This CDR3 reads CASGRGHLNEQFF. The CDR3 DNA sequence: TGTGCTAGTGGCCGGGGACACCTCAATGAGCAGTTCTTC.

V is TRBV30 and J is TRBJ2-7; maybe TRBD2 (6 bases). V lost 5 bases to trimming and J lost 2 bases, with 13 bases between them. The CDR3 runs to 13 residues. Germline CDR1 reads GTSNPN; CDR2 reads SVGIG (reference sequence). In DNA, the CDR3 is TGTGCCTGGGGTCGGGGGATTACCTACGAGCAGTACTTC. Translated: CAWGRGITYEQYF.

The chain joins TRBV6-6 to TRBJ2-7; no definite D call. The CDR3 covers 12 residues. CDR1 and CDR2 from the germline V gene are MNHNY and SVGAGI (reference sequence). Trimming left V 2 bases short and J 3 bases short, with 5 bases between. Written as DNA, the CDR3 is TGTGCCAGCAGTTACACATACTACGAGCAGTACTTC. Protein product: CASSYTYYEQYF.

The CDR3 sequence is CASSYGGFNEKLFF. The CDR3 nucleotides are TGTGCCAGCAGTTACGGAGGATTTAATGAAAAACTGTTTTTT. The chain joins TRBV6-5 to TRBJ1-4; D is uncertain. The V gene's germline CDR1 is MNHEY and CDR2 SVGAGI. The CDR3 length is 14 residues. The germline V and J ends were trimmed by 2 bases and 4 bases, with 8 bases remaining between them.

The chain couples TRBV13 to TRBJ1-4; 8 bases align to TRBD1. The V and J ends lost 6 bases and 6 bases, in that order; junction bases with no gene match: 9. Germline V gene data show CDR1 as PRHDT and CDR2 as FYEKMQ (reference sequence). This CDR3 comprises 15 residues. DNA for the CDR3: TGTGCCAGCAGGGGAGACGACAGGGGTGATGAAAAACTGTTTTTT. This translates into CASRGDDRGDEKLFF.

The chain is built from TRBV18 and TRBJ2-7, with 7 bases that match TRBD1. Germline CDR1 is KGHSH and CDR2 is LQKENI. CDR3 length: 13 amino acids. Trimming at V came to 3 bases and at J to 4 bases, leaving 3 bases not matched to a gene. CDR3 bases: TGTGCCAGCTCACCCCCACAGGGGTACGAGCAGTACTTC. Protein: CASSPPQGYEQYF.